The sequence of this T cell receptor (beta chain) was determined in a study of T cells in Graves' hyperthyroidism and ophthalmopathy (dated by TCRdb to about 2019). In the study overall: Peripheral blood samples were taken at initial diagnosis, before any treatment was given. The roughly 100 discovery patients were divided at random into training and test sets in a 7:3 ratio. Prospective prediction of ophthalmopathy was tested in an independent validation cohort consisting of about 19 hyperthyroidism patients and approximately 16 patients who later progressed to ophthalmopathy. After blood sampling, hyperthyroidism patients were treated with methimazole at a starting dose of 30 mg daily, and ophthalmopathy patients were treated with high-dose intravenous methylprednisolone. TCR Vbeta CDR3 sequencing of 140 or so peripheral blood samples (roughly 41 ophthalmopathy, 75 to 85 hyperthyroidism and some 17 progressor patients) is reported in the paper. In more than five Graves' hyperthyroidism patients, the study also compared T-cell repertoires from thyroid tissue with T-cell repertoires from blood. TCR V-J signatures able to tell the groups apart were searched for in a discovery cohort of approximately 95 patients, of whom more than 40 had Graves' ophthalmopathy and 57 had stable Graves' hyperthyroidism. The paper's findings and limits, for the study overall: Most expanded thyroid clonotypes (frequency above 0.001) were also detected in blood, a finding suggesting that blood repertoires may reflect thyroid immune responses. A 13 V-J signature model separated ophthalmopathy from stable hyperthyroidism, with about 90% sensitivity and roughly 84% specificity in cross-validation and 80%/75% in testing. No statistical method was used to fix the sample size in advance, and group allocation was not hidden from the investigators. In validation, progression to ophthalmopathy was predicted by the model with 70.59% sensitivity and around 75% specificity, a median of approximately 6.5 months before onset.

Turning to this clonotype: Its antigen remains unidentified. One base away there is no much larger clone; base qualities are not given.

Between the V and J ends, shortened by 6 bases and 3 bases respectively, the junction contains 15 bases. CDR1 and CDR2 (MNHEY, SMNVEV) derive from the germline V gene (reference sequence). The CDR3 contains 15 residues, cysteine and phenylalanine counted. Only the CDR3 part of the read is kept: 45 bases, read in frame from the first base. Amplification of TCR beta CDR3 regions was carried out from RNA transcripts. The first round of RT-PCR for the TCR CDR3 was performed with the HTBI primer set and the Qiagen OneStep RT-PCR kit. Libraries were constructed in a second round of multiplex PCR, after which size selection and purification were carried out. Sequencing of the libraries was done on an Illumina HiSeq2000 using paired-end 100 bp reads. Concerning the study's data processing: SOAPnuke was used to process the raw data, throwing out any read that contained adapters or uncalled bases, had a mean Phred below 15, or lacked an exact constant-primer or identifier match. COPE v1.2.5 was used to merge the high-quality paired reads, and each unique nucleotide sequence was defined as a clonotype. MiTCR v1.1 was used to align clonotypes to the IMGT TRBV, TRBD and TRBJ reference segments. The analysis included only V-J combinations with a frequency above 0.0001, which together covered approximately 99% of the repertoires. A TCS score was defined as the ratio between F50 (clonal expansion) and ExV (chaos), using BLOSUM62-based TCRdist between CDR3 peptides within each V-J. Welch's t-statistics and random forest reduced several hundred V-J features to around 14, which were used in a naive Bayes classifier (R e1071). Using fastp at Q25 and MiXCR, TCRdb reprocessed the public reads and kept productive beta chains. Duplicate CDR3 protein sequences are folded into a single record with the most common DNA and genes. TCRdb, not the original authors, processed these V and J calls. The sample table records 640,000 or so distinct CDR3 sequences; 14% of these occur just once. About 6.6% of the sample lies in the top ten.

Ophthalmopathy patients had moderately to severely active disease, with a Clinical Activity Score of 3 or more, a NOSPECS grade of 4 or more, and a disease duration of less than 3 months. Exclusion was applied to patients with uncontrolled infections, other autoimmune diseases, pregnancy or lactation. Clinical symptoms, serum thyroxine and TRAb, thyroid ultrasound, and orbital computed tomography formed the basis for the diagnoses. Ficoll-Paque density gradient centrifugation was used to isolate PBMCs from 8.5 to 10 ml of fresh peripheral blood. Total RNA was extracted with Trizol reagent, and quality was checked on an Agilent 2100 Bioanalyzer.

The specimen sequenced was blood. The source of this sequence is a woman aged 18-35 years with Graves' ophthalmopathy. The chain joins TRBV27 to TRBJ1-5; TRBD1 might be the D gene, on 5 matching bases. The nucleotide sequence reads TGTGCCAGCAGACCCCGGGGGGGAGCCAATCAGCCCCAGCATTTT. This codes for CASRPRGGANQPQHF.